The entry below gives a single T cell receptor beta chain sequence along with its context. Its antigen is currently not known. Base quality data are lacking; no much larger clone is found one base away. Ficoll-Paque density gradient centrifugation was the method used to isolate PBMCs. V lost 2 bases and J lost 4 bases; the stretch between them is 11 bases long. The CDR3 measures 14 amino acids from cysteine to phenylalanine. Of all the DNA, just the CDR3 is kept, 42 bases in frame from base 1. The germline V gene (reference sequence) gives CDR1 as MNHEY and CDR2 as SMNVEV. This sample was sequenced with an Illumina NovaSeq 6000. cDNA libraries for TCRalpha and TCRbeta were prepared by 5'RACE using constant-segment primers, with sample barcodes and unique molecular identifiers added. Trizol reagent was used to extract RNA from every sample. The libraries were amplified in two PCR steps, and the second step added a second sample barcode and Illumina TruSeq adapters. Libraries were sequenced on an Illumina NovaSeq with 2 x 150 bp paired-end reads. Per the original workflow: The reads were demultiplexed and collapsed into UMI-guided consensus sequences using migec v1.2.7. With mixcr v2.1.11, UMI consensuses were aligned to TRA and TRB V and J templates and assembled into clonotypes. A clonotype was counted as expanded or contracted only if both edgeR and NoisET called the change significant, with noise models trained on biological replicates. For edgeR calls, the thresholds were a false discovery rate-adjusted p below 0.01 and a log2 fold-change of 1. PCA with hierarchical clustering of max-normalized trajectories of the 1000 most abundant clonotypes was used as exploratory dynamics analysis. Separately sequenced CD4+ and CD8+ repertoires were used to assign the CD4 or CD8 phenotype of responding clones. The public reads were reprocessed in TCRdb via fastp at Q25 and MiXCR, keeping in-frame beta chains. One record per CDR3 amino acid sequence lists the most common genes and DNA. None of the V and J calls come from the authors' own analysis; TCRdb made them. Here the sample has 85,000 to 130,000 distinct CDR3 sequences; over 15% occur a single time. The ten largest make up 25% to 30% of the sample.

This sample stems from a study of T-cell memory formation after mild COVID-19 (dated by TCRdb to 2020 to 2022). A note on the overall study: TCR sequence clusters from the two donors were found to be largely donor specific. Longitudinal TCRalpha and TCRbeta repertoire sequencing tracked T-cell clones expanding and contracting after mild COVID-19 in a couple of donors. The cohort was made up of two young adult volunteers, one female and one male, who were previously healthy. Points the paper makes about the study in general: Only a couple of mild cases were covered in the study, and larger cohorts including severe cases with pre-infection samples were considered necessary. Some responding clones were detected in pre-infection memory, suggesting pre-existing cross-reactive memory T cells joined the SARS-CoV-2 response. SARS-CoV-2 specificity was not confirmed for the second-wave clones peaking on day 37. Contracting CD4+ clones were found mainly in CM and EM memory subsets, while CD8+ clones were enriched in EMRA. Balanced CD4/CD8 phenotypes were observed for clones contracting from day 15 to 85, whereas a bias towards CD4+ was observed for a second wave of clones expanding from day 15 to 37.

The source is an adult woman who had mild COVID-19 (a few samples of this study predate the infection). The sample titles of this study are shuffled in the database, so cell type and time point are left out; the donor was told from shared clones. Recombination joined TRBV27 with TRBJ1-2, with no confidently assigned D gene. The sample was PBMCs or a T cell subset sorted from them (not recorded which). The CDR3 has the sequence CASSLGPGFYGYTF. The DNA sequence reads TGTGCCAGCAGTTTAGGTCCAGGCTTCTATGGCTACACCTTC.